A selection of T cell receptor beta chains follows, all from one sample in a study of T-cell reconstitution after alpha-beta-depleted transplantation in children. Each CDR3 protein is one row after TCRdb ran MiXCR on the PCR reads. This repertoire shows hundreds of thousands of distinct CDR3 sequences, around 9.6% found once; its top ten account for 5% to 7%. Sequencing was performed on PBMCs from the stem cell graft donor, taken from the stem cell graft. The receptors were gathered from a human donor who donated a stem cell graft to a child with acute lymphoblastic leukemia. Both conserved end residues are part of each CDR3. The D gene is left open where the match is weak. Size tells how often a clone was seen (once, few, many) or the class of an expanded clone, and some rows leave it out.

clone size	V gene	D gene	J gene	CDR3 DNA	CDR3 protein
many	TRBV3-1	NA	TRBJ1-4	TGTGCCAGCAGCACCTCCGGGACAACTAATGAAAAACTGTTTTTT	CASSTSGTTNEKLFF
few	TRBV3-1	NA	TRBJ1-3	TGTGCCAGCAAGGGGGGGACTTACTCTGGAAACACCATATATTTT	CASKGGTYSGNTIYF
NA	TRBV5-1	NA	TRBJ2-7	TGCGCCAGCAGCTTGGGGACCTCCAACGAGCAGTACTTC	CASSLGTSNEQYF
few	TRBV4-1	NA	TRBJ1-2	TGCGCCAGCAGCCAAGGGGGAGGGGAATGGGATGGCTACACCTTC	CASSQGGGEWDGYTF
NA	TRBV5-1	NA	TRBJ2-1	TGCGCCAGCAGCTTGGCCGGGATCCTTGGGGACAATGAGCAGTTCTTC	CASSLAGILGDNEQFF
many	TRBV12-3/TRBV12-4	NA	TRBJ2-1	TGTGCCAGCACTGAGAGGGGACGGCACAATGAGCAGTTCTTC	CASTERGRHNEQFF
many	TRBV5-1	NA	TRBJ2-1	TGCGCCAGCAGCCCGGGTGGAGCTCGCAACAATGAGCAGTTCTTC	CASSPGGARNNEQFF
few	TRBV5-1	NA	TRBJ2-7	TGCGCCAGCAGCTCGGACTTTGGCGAGCAGTACTTC	CASSSDFGEQYF
few	TRBV9	TRBD1	TRBJ2-3	TGTGCCAGCAGCGTAGAGGGGGCCGGTGGGGATACGCAGTATTTT	CASSVEGAGGDTQYF
many	TRBV4-1	TRBD2	TRBJ2-7	TGCGCCAGCAGCCAAGATGCGGGACTAGCGGGTTACGAGCAGTACTTC	CASSQDAGLAGYEQYF
NA	TRBV11-2	NA	TRBJ1-6	TGTGCCAGCAGCTTTATACAATATAATTCACCCCTCCACTTT	CASSFIQYNSPLHF
NA	TRBV4-2	NA	TRBJ1-1	TGTGCCAGCAGCCAAGATCTTCAGGGTTGGACTGAAGCTTTCTTT	CASSQDLQGWTEAFF
NA	TRBV11-3	TRBD2	TRBJ2-1	TGTGCCAGCAGCTTCGGACTAGCGGGGGGACCGTCCTACAATGAGCAGTTCTTC	CASSFGLAGGPSYNEQFF
NA	TRBV11-2	NA	TRBJ1-5	TGTGCCAGCAGCCCTTTGGGCTTGGCGGGTAGCAATCAGCCCCAGCATTTT	CASSPLGLAGSNQPQHF
many	TRBV9	NA	TRBJ2-2	TGTGCCAGCAGCGTAGCTCAGATCGCGAACACCGGGGAGCTGTTTTTT	CASSVAQIANTGELFF
few	TRBV5-1	TRBD1	TRBJ2-1	TGCGCCAGCAGTGTGGGACAGCTTCTTGGGGATGAGCAGTTCTTC	CASSVGQLLGDEQFF
many	TRBV4-3	NA	TRBJ2-2	TGCGCCAGCAGCCAAGACCTTTGGGGGACCGGGGAGCTGTTTTTT	CASSQDLWGTGELFF
few	TRBV12-3/TRBV12-4	NA	TRBJ1-1	TGTGCCAGCGAGGTTCAGGGGAGACCTGAAGCTTTCTTT	CASEVQGRPEAFF
few	TRBV29-1	TRBD1	TRBJ2-4	TGCAGCGTTGCCATATTTCAGGGGGCGCGAGACATTCAGTACTTC	CSVAIFQGARDIQYF
many	TRBV12-3/TRBV12-4	TRBD2	TRBJ2-3	TGTGCCAGCAGTCCCCGGACTAGCGGGGGACCCGACACAGATACGCAGTATTTT	CASSPRTSGGPDTDTQYF
once	TRBV30	TRBD1	TRBJ1-5	TGTGCCTGGAGTAGGCAACGGACAGGCCGGGCGGGGCAGCCCCAGCATTTT	CAWSRQRTGRAGQPQHF
many	TRBV3-1	NA	TRBJ1-5	TGTGCCAGCAGTAGGGGCAGCAATCAGCCCCAGCATTTT	CASSRGSNQPQHF
few	TRBV4-1	TRBD2	TRBJ2-5	TGCGCCAGCAGCCAGGTTCTAGCGGGGACTCAAGAGACCCAGTACTTC	CASSQVLAGTQETQYF
NA	TRBV4-3	NA	TRBJ1-1	TGCGCCAGCAGCCAAGAACCGGGGTTTGAAGCTTTCTTT	CASSQEPGFEAFF
many	TRBV11-2	NA	TRBJ2-7	TGTGCCAGCAGCTTATACGTTGCGGCCGATCTTATCTACGAGCAGTACTTC	CASSLYVAADLIYEQYF
many	TRBV4-2	NA	TRBJ2-7	TGTGCCAGCAGCCAAGAGTGGGGGAACAGGGATTCCTACGAGCAGTACTTC	CASSQEWGNRDSYEQYF
once	TRBV5-1	TRBD1	TRBJ1-2	TGCGCCAGCAGCTTCGGCACGACAGGGGTGTACACCTTC	CASSFGTTGVYTF
few	TRBV7-2	TRBD1	TRBJ2-2	TGTGCCAGCAGCTCGTACAGGGGCGGGGGGGAGCTGTTTTTT	CASSSYRGGGELFF
NA	TRBV7-2	TRBD1	TRBJ2-1	TGTGCCAGCAGCTTAGGCCTGGGACAGGGGGCTAATGAGCAGTTCTTC	CASSLGLGQGANEQFF
NA	TRBV5-1	NA	TRBJ2-3	TGCGCCAGCAGCTTGGCTCAGGGGCCAGCGGCAGATACGCAGTATTTT	CASSLAQGPAADTQYF
few	TRBV7-6	NA	TRBJ1-1	TGTGCCAGCAGCTTAGGGCCGGGAGTGGCTGAAGCTTTCTTT	CASSLGPGVAEAFF
many	TRBV12-3/TRBV12-4	NA	TRBJ1-1	TGTGCCAGCAGTTTTCAGGGCGGAAGCGGTGAAGCTTTCTTT	CASSFQGGSGEAFF
NA	TRBV3-1	NA	TRBJ2-7	TGTGCCAGCAGCCAAGATCCACCTCCTTCCTACGAGCAGTACTTC	CASSQDPPPSYEQYF
many	TRBV7-2	NA	TRBJ1-5	TGTGCCAGCAGCGAGGGGGATACAGGATATCAGCCCCAGCATTTT	CASSEGDTGYQPQHF
many	TRBV20-1	TRBD2	TRBJ2-2	TGCAGTGCCATTAGCGGGCCCGGGGAGCTGTTTTTT	CSAISGPGELFF
NA	TRBV7-9	NA	TRBJ1-1	TGTGCCAGCAGCTTATTGGACCAGGAGAACACTGAAGCTTTCTTT	CASSLLDQENTEAFF
NA	TRBV6-1	NA	TRBJ2-1	TGTGCCAGCAGTCCCCGGCAGGCGGGATCCTACAATGAGCAGTTCTTC	CASSPRQAGSYNEQFF
many	TRBV10-3	NA	TRBJ1-2	TGTGCCATCAGTGAGCGGCCGATTAACTATGGCTACACCTTC	CAISERPINYGYTF
many	TRBV12-3/TRBV12-4	NA	TRBJ2-3	TGTGCCAGCAGTTTAAAAGATACGCAGTATTTT	CASSLKDTQYF
many	TRBV11-3	NA	TRBJ1-4	TGTGCCAGCAGCTTAGTTGTTCAGCCAACTAATGAAAAACTGTTTTTT	CASSLVVQPTNEKLFF
NA	TRBV2	TRBD2	TRBJ2-3	TGTGCCAGCAGCCGCAACCGGGACTACCTCACAGATACGCAGTATTTT	CASSRNRDYLTDTQYF
few	TRBV12-3/TRBV12-4	NA	TRBJ1-2	TGTGCCAGCAGAGGACAGTACTATGGCTACACCTTC	CASRGQYYGYTF
many	TRBV2	TRBD2	TRBJ2-2	TGTGCCAGCGGGGGGAGCGGGGGGAGCACCGGGGAGCTGTTTTTT	CASGGSGGSTGELFF
NA	TRBV5-1	NA	TRBJ2-1	TGCGCCAGCAGCTTACGGGTTTCCTACAATGAGCAGTTCTTC	CASSLRVSYNEQFF
NA	TRBV19	NA	TRBJ1-5	TGTGCCAGTAGTATCTCGACGGGGGGGTCCCTTAATCAGCCCCAGCATTTT	CASSISTGGSLNQPQHF
few	TRBV6-1	NA	TRBJ1-5	TGTGCCAGCATAGAGCGGCAGGGAGACCAGCCCCAGCATTTT	CASIERQGDQPQHF
many	TRBV9	NA	TRBJ2-3	TGTGCCAGCAGCTACCTCAACAGGGAAGCGCAGTATTTT	CASSYLNREAQYF
many	TRBV10-2	TRBD1	TRBJ1-2	TGCGCCAGCAGTGAGCCTGGGACAGGGGTCTATGGCTACACCTTC	CASSEPGTGVYGYTF
NA	TRBV12-3/TRBV12-4	TRBD2	TRBJ2-3	TGTGCCAGCAGCGACCGACTAGCGGGAACCACAGATACGCAGTATTTT	CASSDRLAGTTDTQYF
NA	TRBV5-1	TRBD1	TRBJ2-1	TGCGCCAGCAGCTTGACAGGGGACTCCTACAATGAGCAGTTCTTC	CASSLTGDSYNEQFF
many	TRBV13	TRBD2	TRBJ2-1	TGTGCCAGCCGCCATGTAGCGGGGGACAATGAGCAGTTCTTC	CASRHVAGDNEQFF
NA	TRBV12-3/TRBV12-4	TRBD1	TRBJ2-7	TGTGCCAGCAGCCCTATATCAGGGGGCGAGCAGTACTTC	CASSPISGGEQYF
NA	TRBV4-2	NA	TRBJ2-2	TGTGCCAGCAGCCAAGTTTGGGGGCTGAACACCGGGGAGCTGTTTTTT	CASSQVWGLNTGELFF
many	TRBV27	NA	TRBJ2-7	TGTGCCAGCAGTTTATCAAGGGAAGGGTCCTACGAGCAGTACTTC	CASSLSREGSYEQYF
NA	TRBV10-3	NA	TRBJ2-7	TGTGCCATCAGTGAGCCAGTGGGTAGCTGGAGCTACGAGCAGTACTTC	CAISEPVGSWSYEQYF
few	TRBV4-3	NA	TRBJ1-1	TGCGCCAGCAGCCAAGAAGTTAGGAACACTGAAGCTTTCTTT	CASSQEVRNTEAFF
many	TRBV5-1	TRBD2	TRBJ2-7	TGCGCCAGCAGCTTGTTAAGGGAGGGCTACGAGCAGTACTTC	CASSLLREGYEQYF
NA	TRBV4-2	NA	TRBJ2-2	TGTGCCAGCAGCCCCTCCGGACCGGGAACCGGGGAGCTGTTTTTT	CASSPSGPGTGELFF
many	TRBV12-3/TRBV12-4	NA	TRBJ2-1	TGTGCCAGCAGTTTAGCGGGGGGGGCGGATGAGCAGTTCTTC	CASSLAGGADEQFF
few	TRBV7-2	TRBD1	TRBJ1-6	TGTGCCAGCAGCAGCCGGGACAGGGGGCGACCCCCCTATAATTCACCCCTCCACTTT	CASSSRDRGRPPYNSPLHF